The clone carrying this T cell receptor (beta chain) appeared a few times. Its antigen is not known. PCR involved 60 Vbeta and 13 Jbeta primers. Clones were read by immunoSEQ multiplex PCR, and TCRdb kept only the in-frame ones, dropping some. The profile shows 130,000 or so clones, roughly 86% of them singletons. These data are taken from a study of cytomegalovirus exposure and HLA in healthy donors. Points from the study as a whole: A later analysis found TCR association rates differed by HLA locus, highest for DRB1 and lowest for HLA-C. Among TCR sequences, most were rare, though some public TCRs appeared in many donors. Donors belonging to an Asian-associated ancestry cluster reportedly showed fewer N-insertions in productive TCRs than the approximately 670-donor mean, according to what a later analysis found.

The CDR3 contains 13 residues. In germline, CDR1 is MNHNY, CDR2 SVGAGI (reference sequence). The V gene lost 2 bases and the J gene lost 0 bases, with 5 bases spanning the gap. Sequencing input: PBMCs. This chain links TRBV6-6 with TRBJ2-7; TRBD2 is a possible D gene (5 bases). This TCR was sampled from a man aged 18-30 years in good health and CMV-seropositive. The CDR3 spells CASSYEGSYEQYF. In nucleotides, the CDR3 is TGTGCCAGCAGTTACGAGGGCTCCTACGAGCAGTACTTC.